This T cell receptor (beta chain) was found in a study of CD8 T cell repertoires and HIV-1 epitope variants. To note about this clone: Its antigen is currently unknown.

TCRdb's table, derived via immunoSEQ multiplex PCR, lists solely in-frame clones and lacks some. The sample records several thousand clones, 60% to 80% being singletons. Germline lookup yields CDR1 MDHEN and CDR2 SYDVKM. V was pared by 3 bases and J by 6 bases, with 3 bases between. The CDR3 covers 11 residues. V and J are TRBV28 and TRBJ1-5; D not certain. The material sequenced was cultured CD8+ T cells derived from PBMCs. The receptor was derived from a male donor with HIV. The CDR3 region has the DNA TGTGCCAGCAGTTTGAGTCAGCCCCAGCATTTT. Encoded protein: CASSLSQPQHF.